What follows describes a single T cell receptor beta chain. This receptor's antigen is unknown. Per-base qualities were not stored, and no clone one base away is much larger. The data stem from a study of blood T cell repertoires in COVID-19 (dated by TCRdb to about 2020). Turning to the overall study: Samples from collaborators originated in the United States, Italy and Spain and spanned both the acute and convalescent phases of COVID-19. The prospective study material was composed of cDNA or gDNA derived from T cells, B-cell-depleted T cells, or PBMCs. Subjects who had been exposed to COVID-19, were actively infected with it, or had recovered from it provided the deeply sampled blood TCRbeta repertoires that made up the dataset. The repertoires were made available in a free public database intended to serve as a resource for research on the immune response to SARS-CoV-2. Samples came from the ongoing ImmuneRACE study (first 160 participants) plus 1,254 subjects from 6 global collaborators. Nearly every sample came with metadata listing a de-identified subject ID, COVID-19 status, age in years and sex. Where HLA class I and class II types were available, the types were taken from metadata supplied by the sample provider, not from assay-based typing. Points the paper makes about the study in general: How much clinical and demographic metadata was included differed by source and by participant, and the metadata was provided uncurated.

TCRbeta CDR3 regions were amplified from genomic DNA using the immunoSEQ Assay, a bias-controlled multiplex PCR. The original methods were these. Within the assay, amplification of reference gene primers was used to estimate how many nucleated cells each sample contained. To quantify the absolute abundance of each unique TCRbeta CDR3 rearrangement, sequence reads were collapsed and filtered. For each sample, productive Simpson clonality was calculated as the square root of Simpson's diversity index across productive rearrangements. The table was pulled from immuneACCESS by TCRdb, which kept in-frame rearrangements only. Such tables lose some clones; where checked, under half of the loss comes from unresolved V genes, and the rest has no known cause. The V and J calls and the clone size are those of that table, but D and trimming were determined from the DNA. Here the sample has some 47,000 clones; approximately 86% occur a single time. Together, the top ten hold 23% of the sample.

V is reduced by 9 bases and J by 5 bases, leaving a spacing of 14 bases between them. Taken from cysteine to phenylalanine, the CDR3 has 12 residues. CDR3 DNA only is kept here, 36 bases in frame from base 1. CDR1 is given as MDHEN and CDR2 as SYDVKM, both from the germline V gene. Collaborating institutions collected whole blood in K2EDTA tubes following their own protocols. For TCRbeta analysis, collaborators shipped samples as frozen whole blood, isolated PBMCs, or DNA extracted from either of those sample types. Here the chain combines TRBV28 and TRBJ2-7; TRBD1 is possibly the D segment (6 matching bases). The receptor comes from a woman older than 75 in a cohort sampled during active or convalescent COVID-19. The sample consisted of peripheral blood. For the CDR3, the sequence is CASLVQGNEQYF. In nucleotides, the sequence is TGTGCCAGTTTGGTTCAGGGGAACGAGCAGTACTTC.